These 12 T cell receptor beta chains originate from one sample sequenced in a study of cytomegalovirus exposure and HLA in healthy donors. PCR amplification relied on 60 Vbeta primers (plus 13 Jbeta primers). This table comes from immunoSEQ multiplex PCR, and its TCRdb copy is limited to in-frame clones, with some not included. Of roughly 170,000 clones listed, around three quarters are singletons. Sequenced: PBMCs. The receptors were sampled from a woman aged 25 to 39 in good health and CMV-seronegative.

The J gene is TRBJ2-7, the V gene TRBV14, with 7 positions matching TRBD2. Germline CDR1 SGHDN, CDR2 FVKESK. The CDR3 is 13 amino acids. V gave up 8 bases and J gave up 5 bases; unmatched junction bases: 9. In nucleotides, the CDR3 is TGTGCCAGCGGGGCTTTAAGCGGGAACGAGCAGTACTTC. Translation: CASGALSGNEQYF.

V and J are TRBV9 and TRBJ2-4, with 8 bases that match TRBD2. V lost 0 bases, J lost 9 bases, and 14 bases stayed unmatched. The CDR3 extends over 17 amino acids. The germline gives CDR1 SGDLS, CDR2 YYNGEE. For the CDR3, the DNA is TGTGCCAGCAGCGTAGGCGCGGGGGGCGGTGCCCAAAGCATTCAGTACTTC. Protein sequence: CASSVGAGGGAQSIQYF.

The J gene is TRBJ1-5, the V gene TRBV28, with D possibly being TRBD1 (5 bases). The germline V gene encodes CDR1 MDHEN and CDR2 SYDVKM. This CDR3 is built from 16 residues. V lost 3 bases and J 0 bases, leaving 12 bases between the germline ends. Written as DNA, the CDR3 is TGTGCCAGCAGTTTCACAGGTAGTTATAGCAATCAGCCCCAGCATTTT. This gives the protein CASSFTGSYSNQPQHF. Complete variable domain (other parts from reference TRBV28 and TRBJ1-5): DVKVTQSSRYLVKRTGEKVFLECVQDMDHENMFWYRQDPGLGLRLIYFSYDVKMKEKGDIPEGYSVSREKKERFSLILESASTNQTSMYLCASSFTGSYSNQPQHFGDGTRLSIL.

This clone was counted only a few times. CDR3: CASSLVPGGGTDTQYF. The CDR3 DNA sequence: TGCGCCAGCAGCTTGGTGCCGGGAGGGGGGACAGATACGCAGTATTTT. This sequence joins TRBV5-1 and TRBJ2-3; 8 bases agree with TRBD2. The CDR3 has 16 amino acids. Losses at the gene ends were 0 bases for V and 3 bases for J; bases not matched to a gene: 6. CDR1 is SGHRS, CDR2 YFSETQ, per germline. Drawing the rest from reference TRBV5-1 and TRBJ2-3, the complete variable domain is KAGVTQTPRYLIKTRGQQVTLSCSPISGHRSVSWYQQTPGQGLQFLFEYFSETQRNKGNFPGRFSGRQFSNSRSEMNVSTLELGDSALYLCASSLVPGGGTDTQYFGPGTRLTVL.

The chain is built from TRBV29-1 and TRBJ2-7, with D possibly TRBD1 on 6 matching bases. Germline V gives CDR1 SQVTM, CDR2 ANQGSEA. The CDR3 runs to 13 residues. Deletions cut 6 bases from V and 0 bases from J, with 12 bases between. This CDR3 reads CSVSGDPSYEQYF. The CDR3 DNA reads as TGCAGCGTCTCAGGGGATCCCTCCTACGAGCAGTACTTC.

V and J are TRBV11-2 and TRBJ2-5; 10 nucleotides align to TRBD1. Germline V CDR1 and CDR2: SGHAT, FQNNGV. The CDR3 extends over 15 amino acids. With 5 bases clipped from V and 5 bases from J, the junction kept 8 bases outside the gene matches. For the CDR3, the DNA is TGTGCCAGCAGCACTAGGGGGACAGGGGTGGAGACCCAGTACTTC. This sequence encodes CASSTRGTGVETQYF.

CDR3 DNA sequence: TGTGCCAGTAGTATACAACAGGGGTATCAGCCCCAGCATTTT. Translated: CASSIQQGYQPQHF. The chain is built from TRBV19 and TRBJ1-5; 7 bases line up with TRBD1. CDR3 length: 14 residues. With V trimmed by 2 bases and J by 5 bases, 3 bases remained unmatched. The germline gives CDR1 LNHDA, CDR2 SQIVND (reference sequence).

This chain joins TRBV29-1 and TRBJ2-3; D might be TRBD1 (6 bases). This CDR3 is built from 11 residues. Per germline, CDR1 SQVTM and CDR2 ANQGSEA. Trimming took off 6 bases at V and 6 bases at J, with 10 bases between the two ends. This CDR3 reads CSVHRVDTQYF. The CDR3 nucleotides read TGCAGCGTCCACAGGGTTGATACGCAGTATTTT.

The chain links TRBV6-1 to TRBJ1-2; a possible D gene is TRBD1 (5 bases). Per germline, CDR1 MNHNS and CDR2 SASEGT. V was shortened by 3 bases and J by 2 bases, with 10 bases between the two germline ends. This CDR3 spans 14 amino acids. CDR3 sequence: CASSDWGTNYGYTF. CDR3 DNA: TGTGCCAGCAGTGATTGGGGCACGAACTATGGCTACACCTTC.

This chain joins TRBV4-1 and TRBJ2-3, with D perhaps TRBD2 (5 bases). The V end lost 3 bases, the J end lost 0 bases, and 13 bases lay between the germline ends. The CDR3 consists of 16 residues. Germline CDR1 MGHRA, CDR2 YSYEKL. The DNA of the CDR3 is TGCGCCAGCAGCCAGAAGGACTCGTCAAGCACAGATACGCAGTATTTT. This translates into CASSQKDSSSTDTQYF.

The chain carries TRBV19 and TRBJ2-2; D is unclear. CDR3 length equals 12 residues. The V and J ends lost 2 bases and 7 bases respectively, with 5 bases between them. Germline CDR1 reads LNHDA; CDR2 reads SQIVND (reference sequence). CDR3 in DNA: TGTGCCAGTAGTATATCGGGCGGGGAGCTGTTTTTT. Its protein is CASSISGGELFF.

The chain carries TRBV5-4 and TRBJ2-5, with 9 positions matching TRBD2. The V gene's germline CDR1 is SGHNT and CDR2 YYREEE (reference sequence). The CDR3 extends over 16 amino acids. J lost 2 bases, V lost 0 bases, and 5 bases had no gene match. The CDR3 sequence: CASSLVAGGGQETQYF. The DNA for the CDR3 is TGTGCCAGCAGCTTGGTTGCGGGAGGGGGTCAAGAGACCCAGTACTTC.